This TCR beta chain emerged from a study of human T cells and chemical hapten exposure. Study at large: Throughout a study of approximately 5 months, patients underwent weekly scalp administration of diphenylcyclopropenone doses.

In its sample, this clonotype was seen a few times. Time point denoted: patch test 2, 6 weeks after DPC sensitization. Treatment given: therapeutic diphenylcyclopropenone sensitization with weekly scalp DPC. TCRdb re-analysed the RACE reads in MiXCR, keeping a single row per CDR3 protein. The data hold about 82,000 distinct CDR3 sequences, with approximately 6.6% observed a single time. The source material was whole blood, sampled in connection with sensitization to the hapten diphenylcyclopropenone (DPC). This sequence was found in a woman younger than 45 with alopecia areata. Some clones in this sample may be carry-over from other donors' samples.

The CDR3 coding sequence is TGTGCCAGCAGCTTAAACGTCGGGGGCACAGATACGCAGTATTTT. Translation: CASSLNVGGTDTQYF. The V call is TRBV7-2, the J call TRBJ2-3, with D possibly matching TRBD2 (5 bases). V was trimmed by 2 bases and J by 1 base, leaving 10 bases between them. CDR1 and CDR2 from the germline V gene are SGHTA and FQGNSA. This CDR3 is built from 15 residues.